The next 21 T cell receptor beta chains were all read from a single sample in a study of T-cell reconstitution after alpha-beta-depleted transplantation in children. A TCRbeta library incorporating unique molecular identifiers was prepared. TCRdb called the PCR reads again in MiXCR, with one record for every CDR3 protein. The sample carries 240,000 or so distinct CDR3 sequences, less than 9% recorded once. Material: PBMCs, mostly from graft donor cells, obtained 180 days after TCRalphabeta/CD19-depleted stem cell transplant. The receptors stem from a male patient between 10 and 17 years old who had a stem cell transplant for acute lymphoblastic leukemia, so the T cells may come from the graft donor.

This clonotype was detected ten times or more. The rearrangement joins TRBV15 to TRBJ2-7; 7 bases match TRBD1. This CDR3 has 14 amino acids. In germline, CDR1 is LNHNV, CDR2 YYDKDF (reference sequence). Trimming removed 5 bases from V and 12 bases from J; junction bases left unmatched: 16. As DNA, the CDR3 is TGTGCCACCAGCTCCCAAAGGAGAGGGGGCGGGTGGTACTTC. Translation gives CATSSQRRGGGWYF. Full variable domain (rest looked up from reference TRBV15 and TRBJ2-7): DAMVIQNPRYQVTQFGKPVTLSCSQTLNHNVMYWYQQKSSQAPKLLFHYYDKDFNNEADTPDNFQSRRPNTSFCFLDIRSPGLGDTAMYLCATSSQRRGGGWYFGPGTRLTVT.

This clonotype has at least ten counts. The genes are TRBV12-3 or TRBV12-4 and TRBJ1-5, with no clear D. The CDR3 totals 13 residues. Trimming shortened V by 3 bases and J by 5 bases, and 8 bases separated the two germline ends. The DNA of the CDR3 is TGTGCCAGCAGTTTCCGTCTCGATCAGCCCCAGCATTTT. Translated, it gives CASSFRLDQPQHF.

The table lists this clonotype with many counts. V is TRBV28 and J is TRBJ1-2; 7 nucleotides align to TRBD1. This CDR3 spans 15 amino acids. V lost 5 bases and J lost 4; bases outside the gene matches: 10. The germline gives CDR1 MDHEN, CDR2 SYDVKM. The CDR3 loop is CASSQGGDSIYGYTF. Written as DNA, the CDR3 is TGTGCCAGCAGTCAAGGGGGGGACAGCATCTATGGCTACACCTTC.

This clonotype was seen repeatedly, ten times or more. As DNA, the CDR3 is TGCAGCGTTTCGACAGGGTTGAGAAGAACTGAAGCTTTCTTT. Translating gives CSVSTGLRRTEAFF. The J gene is TRBJ1-1, the V gene TRBV29-1, with 7 nucleotides matching TRBD1. The germline V gene encodes CDR1 SQVTM and CDR2 ANQGSEA. This CDR3 is 14 amino acids long. V was clipped by 5 bases and J by 5 bases; unmatched bases: 11. Full variable domain (outside the CDR3, taken from reference TRBV29-1 and TRBJ1-1): SAVISQKPSRDICQRGTSLTIQCQVDSQVTMMFWYRQQPGQSLTLIATANQGSEATYESGFVIDKFPISRPNLTFSTLTVSNMSPEDSSIYLCSVSTGLRRTEAFFGQGTRLTVV.

In this sample, this clonotype turned up many times. V gene TRBV2 combines with J gene TRBJ1-1; D is unclear. Trimming took 8 bases from V and 4 from J, leaving 2 bases between them. The CDR3 spans 9 residues. The germline V gene encodes CDR1 SNHLY and CDR2 FYNNEI. For the CDR3, the DNA is TGTGCCAGCGGCACTGAAGCTTTCTTT. Translation: CASGTEAFF.

This clonotype was seen repeatedly, ten times or more. The V and J genes are TRBV12-3 or TRBV12-4 and TRBJ1-5, with 8 nucleotides matching TRBD1. The CDR3 is 20 amino acids. V lost 3 bases and J lost 0; bases outside the gene matches: 16. The CDR3 loop reads CASSFRPPGQGPYSNQPQHF. The CDR3 coding sequence is TGTGCCAGCAGTTTCCGCCCCCCAGGACAGGGACCTTATAGCAATCAGCCCCAGCATTTT.

The chain carries TRBV11-2 and TRBJ2-2, with TRBD1 identical over 7 bases. J was trimmed by 7 bases and V by 4 bases; bases with no gene match: 6. The CDR3 is made up of 14 amino acids. The germline gives CDR1 SGHAT, CDR2 FQNNGV. Here the CDR3 DNA reads TGTGCCAGCAGCTACCAGGGGGTCGTCGGGGAGCTGTTTTTT. Amino acids: CASSYQGVVGELFF.

This clonotype was detected many times. The chain recombines TRBV20-1 with TRBJ2-7; D gene uncertain. Germline-derived CDR1 and CDR2 are DFQATT and SNEGSKA (reference sequence). Trimming removed 4 bases at V and 6 bases at J, with 16 bases between. The CDR3 has 13 residues. Here the CDR3 reads CSANSPGRTEQYF. The CDR3 DNA sequence: TGCAGTGCTAACTCACCTGGAAGGACCGAGCAGTACTTC.

This clonotype appeared many times. The gene calls are TRBV3-1 and TRBJ2-5; D gene unclear. The germline V gene encodes CDR1 LGHDT and CDR2 YNNKEL (reference sequence). Trimming shortened V by 1 base and J by 4 bases, and 13 bases separated the two germline ends. CDR3 length: 15 amino acids. The CDR3 here is CASSQATRRRETQYF. In nucleotides, the CDR3 is TGTGCCAGCAGCCAAGCAACAAGGCGAAGAGAGACCCAGTACTTC.

This clonotype showed up many times. The chain links TRBV20-1 to TRBJ2-7; perhaps TRBD1 as D (5 bases). V was trimmed by 3 bases and J by 3 bases, leaving 12 bases between them. CDR1 DFQATT and CDR2 SNEGSKA come from the germline V gene (reference sequence). The CDR3 is 13 amino acids. The CDR3 region has the DNA TGCAGTGCTAGGGTGCGTAGGGGCTACGAGCAGTACTTC. Translating gives CSARVRRGYEQYF.

The table lists this clonotype with many counts. The chain carries TRBV7-8 and TRBJ1-1; weak D call: TRBD1 (5 bases). Trimming left V 3 bases short and J 1 base short, with 18 bases between. CDR1 is SGHVS, CDR2 FQNEAQ, per germline. The CDR3 spans 17 residues. The CDR3 DNA sequence: TGTGCCAGCAGCTTCCAGGGCGATGGGCCCCCGAACACTGAAGCTTTCTTT. Amino acid sequence: CASSFQGDGPPNTEAFF.

This clonotype came up many times. The gene calls are TRBV7-8 and TRBJ2-7; TRBD2 agrees at 7 bases. V lost 2 bases, J lost 0 bases, and 4 bases stayed unmatched. The CDR3 runs to 15 residues. Germline CDR1 SGHVS, CDR2 FQNEAQ. CDR3 bases: TGTGCCAGCAGCTTATCGAGGGAGGGCTCCTACGAGCAGTACTTC. It translates to CASSLSREGSYEQYF.

The chain joins TRBV20-1 to TRBJ2-1, with D perhaps assigned TRBD1 or TRBD2 (6 bases each). The CDR3 contains 14 residues. With 3 bases removed from V and 7 bases from J, the gap between germline ends came to 16 bases. Germline loops: CDR1 DFQATT, CDR2 SNEGSKA (reference sequence). The CDR3 DNA reads as TGCAGTGCTAGGGAGACAGGAGGGAGGAATGAGCAGTTCTTC. This sequence encodes CSARETGGRNEQFF.

This clonotype occurred many times. This chain connects TRBV29-1 to TRBJ1-1; TRBD1 agrees at 10 bases. This CDR3 is built from 12 residues. Looked up from germline, CDR1 is SQVTM and CDR2 is ANQGSEA. The V gene end was trimmed by 7 bases and the J gene end by 10 bases; junction bases not matched to a gene: 9. This CDR3 reads CSASTGGVGAFF. The CDR3 nucleotides read TGCAGCGCCTCGACAGGGGGCGTTGGAGCTTTCTTT. The full variable domain, with the rest looked up from reference TRBV29-1 and TRBJ1-1, is SAVISQKPSRDICQRGTSLTIQCQVDSQVTMMFWYRQQPGQSLTLIATANQGSEATYESGFVIDKFPISRPNLTFSTLTVSNMSPEDSSIYLCSASTGGVGAFFGQGTRLTVV.

This clonotype has more than one count but fewer than ten. The V call is TRBV5-1, the J call TRBJ2-5; no firm D call. Deletions cut 1 base from V and 4 bases from J, with 11 bases between. This CDR3 is built from 14 residues. Per germline, CDR1 SGHRS and CDR2 YFSETQ. CDR3 in DNA: TGCGCCAGCAGCTTGAATTGGGGTCCAGAGACCCAGTACTTC. This sequence encodes CASSLNWGPETQYF.

At least ten counts were recorded for this clonotype. The genes are TRBV7-8 and TRBJ2-3; D is uncertain. The CDR3 spans 14 residues. The germline gives CDR1 SGHVS, CDR2 FQNEAQ. V gave up 8 bases and J gave up 1 base, with 13 bases separating them. The CDR3 sequence is CASAWGFGTDTQYF. The DNA of the CDR3 is TGTGCCAGCGCTTGGGGATTTGGCACAGATACGCAGTATTTT.

This clonotype appeared many times. The chain uses TRBV7-9 and TRBJ2-2; 7 bases map to TRBD1. Germline V CDR1 and CDR2: SEHNR, FQNEAQ (reference sequence). The CDR3 has 15 amino acids. Germline trimming cut 3 bases from V and 1 base from J; bases unmatched to any gene: 2. The CDR3 DNA reads as TGTGCCAGCAGCTTGGACAGGCAGAACACCGGGGAGCTGTTTTTT. Protein product: CASSLDRQNTGELFF.

This clonotype was seen repeatedly, ten times or more. The chain links TRBV7-2 to TRBJ2-7; no definite D call. This CDR3 is built from 15 residues. Trimming cost V 0 bases and J 2 bases, with 11 bases left between them. Germline CDR1 is SGHTA and CDR2 is FQGNSA. DNA of the CDR3: TGTGCCAGCAGCTTAGCGCTCGGGTCGCCCTACGAGCAGTACTTC. Encoded protein: CASSLALGSPYEQYF.

This clonotype was counted at least ten times. This chain uses TRBV11-3 with TRBJ2-3; 7 positions match TRBD1. In germline, CDR1 is SGHNT, CDR2 YENEEA. V was pared by 4 bases and J by 3 bases, with 7 bases of the junction left unmatched. The CDR3 covers 15 residues. The CDR3 DNA follows: TGTGCCAGCAGCTCCTCGACAGGGTCGACAGATACGCAGTATTTT. The encoded protein is CASSSSTGSTDTQYF.

This clonotype was found many times. The chain combines TRBV7-2 with TRBJ1-2, with D possibly matching TRBD1 (5 bases). Germline CDR1 and CDR2: SGHTA and FQGNSA. This CDR3 is 17 amino acids long. Between the trimmed V and J ends, which lost 2 bases and 0 bases, there was a span of 16 bases. This chain's CDR3 is CASSLRGRRGANYGYTF. Written as DNA, the CDR3 is TGTGCCAGCAGCTTACGCGGACGTAGAGGGGCTAACTATGGCTACACCTTC.

This clonotype was counted many times. This chain connects TRBV13 to TRBJ2-7; tentatively, D is TRBD2 (6 bases). The germline CDR1 and CDR2 sequences are PRHDT and FYEKMQ (reference sequence). This CDR3 is built from 14 residues. Deletions cut 3 bases from V and 7 bases from J, with 16 bases between. The CDR3 region is CASSFHSRAGEQYF. The DNA for the CDR3 is TGTGCCAGCAGCTTCCATAGCAGGGCGGGGGAGCAGTACTTC.